What follows describes a single T cell receptor beta chain. Losses at the gene ends were 5 bases for V and 1 base for J; bases not matched to a gene: 1. This CDR3 has 13 residues. Germline V gives CDR1 MNHEY, CDR2 SVGAGI. These data are taken from a study of blood T cell repertoires in COVID-19. Study summary: Material from acute and convalescent COVID-19 was sourced from the United States, Italy and Spain. Sources were T cells, B-cell-depleted T cells, or PBMCs; the material itself was cDNA or gDNA.

Clones were read by immunoSEQ multiplex PCR, and TCRdb kept only the in-frame ones, dropping some. This sample has about 230,000 clones, with just under 90% found just once. While infection was still active, Seattle patients were enrolled and then followed longitudinally. Sequencing was performed on peripheral blood. The chain links TRBV6-5 to TRBJ1-1, with 7 bases matching TRBD1. The TCR was taken from a man aged 25-45 years with COVID-19, enrolled during active disease. The CDR3 loop is CASSRDRNTEAFF. CDR3 nucleotide sequence: TGTGCCAGCAGTCGGGACAGGAACACTGAAGCTTTCTTT.